This T cell receptor beta chain was sequenced in a study of OX40 agonist ivuxolimab in advanced cancers. Study details: In three patients, partial responses were observed, one with hepatocellular carcinoma and two with cutaneous melanoma.

Remarks on this clone: What it binds is not known.

General study results and limits: At 0.1-3.0 mg/kg, partial responders had clonal expansion among the lowest observed. CD8+ T cells averaged more expanded clones than CD4+.

Sequenced by immunoSEQ multiplex PCR; TCRdb stores in-frame clones only, minus some. The sample records about 62,000 clones, about four fifths being singletons. This clonotype was sampled from an adult with an advanced solid tumor such as melanoma, head and neck, liver or kidney cancer. This sample comprised CD4+ or CD8+ T cells sorted from blood, obtained in a trial of the OX40 agonist ivuxolimab.

As DNA, the CDR3 is TGTGCCAGCAGCGTTCGACAGACCCTCACAGATACGCAGTATTTT. It yields the protein CASSVRQTLTDTQYF. The rearrangement uses TRBV9 and TRBJ2-3; possible D gene TRBD1, 5 bases. Deletions cut 2 bases from V and 2 bases from J, with 12 bases between. This CDR3 is built from 15 residues. The V gene's germline CDR1 is SGDLS and CDR2 YYNGEE.